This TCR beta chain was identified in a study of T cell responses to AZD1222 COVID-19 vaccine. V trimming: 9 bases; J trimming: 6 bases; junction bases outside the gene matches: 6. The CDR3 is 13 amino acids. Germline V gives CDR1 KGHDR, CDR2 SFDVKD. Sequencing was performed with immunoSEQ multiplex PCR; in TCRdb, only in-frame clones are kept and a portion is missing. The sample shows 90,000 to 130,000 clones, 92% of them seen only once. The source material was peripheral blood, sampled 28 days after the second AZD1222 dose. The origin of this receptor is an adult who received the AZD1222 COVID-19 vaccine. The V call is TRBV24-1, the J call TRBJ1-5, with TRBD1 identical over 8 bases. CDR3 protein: CATGRQGSQPQHF. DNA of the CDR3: TGTGCCACCGGACGACAGGGGTCTCAGCCCCAGCATTTT.